This T cell receptor (beta chain) was captured by sequencing in a study of graft-versus-host responses after intestinal transplantation. The V and J ends lost 2 bases and 2 bases, in that order; junction bases with no gene match: 0. The CDR3 consists of 14 residues. Germline assignment: CDR1 SGHTA and CDR2 FQGNSA. Regarding this clone: What it binds is not known.

Findings of the study overall: GvH clones were identified in recipient marrow, with some first appearing in ileum or blood.

Method: immunoSEQ multiplex PCR; TCRdb's copy keeps in-frame clones and lacks some. The data hold more than 10,000 clones, with roughly 84% observed a single time. The sample consisted of PBMCs, taken around 300 days after intestinal transplant. This chain uses TRBV7-2 with TRBJ1-5; 7 bases match TRBD1. This sequence was found in a human patient who received an intestinal transplant, so some T cells may come from the graft donor. The CDR3 loop is CASSLQGGNQPQHF. CDR3 nucleotides: TGTGCCAGCAGCTTACAGGGGGGCAATCAGCCCCAGCATTTT.